A selection of T cell receptor beta chains follows, all from one sample in a study of T cell responses to AZD1222 COVID-19 vaccine. Sequencing used immunoSEQ multiplex PCR; TCRdb keeps in-frame clones, though not all of them. Among 150,000 or so clones listed, about 92% were seen once. The sample consisted of peripheral blood, taken 28 days after the second AZD1222 dose. Receptor source: an adult who received the AZD1222 COVID-19 vaccine. CDR3s include the opening cysteine and the closing phenylalanine or tryptophan. Fields, in order: D gene, CDR3 length, clone size, V gene, J gene, CDR3 protein, CDR3 DNA. The D gene is left open where the match is weak. Clone size is stated in some rows and not others, as once, few, many or a class when expanded.

TRBD1,16,.,TRBV7-8,TRBJ1-5,CASSLRDRGGNQPQHF,TGTGCCAGCAGCTTACGGGACAGGGGTGGCAATCAGCCCCAGCATTTT
.,17,.,TRBV9,TRBJ2-2,CASSAELGALNTGELFF,TGTGCCAGCAGCGCAGAATTAGGGGCCCTGAACACCGGGGAGCTGTTTTTT
.,16,.,TRBV7-6,TRBJ2-7,CASSPVPGGLSYEQYF,TGTGCCAGCAGCCCCGTCCCTGGGGGCCTCTCCTACGAGCAGTACTTC
.,13,once,TRBV7-2,TRBJ1-6,CASSPITYSPLHF,TGTGCCAGCAGCCCGATCACCTATTCACCCCTCCACTTT
.,14,.,TRBV7-9,TRBJ2-7,CASSLEEEAYEQYF,TGTGCCAGCAGCTTAGAGGAGGAGGCGTACGAGCAGTACTTC
.,13,.,TRBV5-5,TRBJ2-7,CASSPTTRYEQYF,TGTGCCAGCAGCCCCACGACGCGGTACGAGCAGTACTTC
.,14,.,TRBV5-1,TRBJ1-1,CASSPDNLNTEAFF,TGCGCCAGCAGCCCGGACAACTTGAACACTGAAGCTTTCTTT
.,14,.,TRBV19,TRBJ2-1,CASTLGGGSNEQFF,TGTGCCAGTACCCTGGGGGGAGGCTCCAATGAGCAGTTCTTC
TRBD2,14,.,TRBV29-1,TRBJ2-1,CSADLAGWYNEQFF,TGCAGCGCAGATCTAGCGGGGTGGTACAATGAGCAGTTCTTC
.,14,.,TRBV3-1/TRBV3-2,TRBJ1-2,CASSQEGTLAGYTF,TGTGCCAGCAGCCAAGAAGGGACACTGGCTGGCTACACCTTC
.,14,.,TRBV24-1,TRBJ2-3,CATSGSTSTDTQYF,TGTGCCACCAGTGGCAGCACTAGCACAGATACGCAGTATTTT
TRBD2,15,.,TRBV5-4,TRBJ2-1,CASSTGTSGGVEQFF,TGTGCCAGCAGCACCGGTACTAGCGGGGGGGTGGAGCAGTTCTTC
.,15,once,TRBV10-3,TRBJ2-2,CAISQGARPAGELFF,TGTGCCATCAGTCAAGGGGCTAGACCCGCAGGGGAGCTGTTTTTT
TRBD1,14,.,TRBV2,TRBJ1-6,CASRPGQGYSPLHF,TGTGCCAGCAGGCCGGGACAGGGGTATTCACCCCTCCACTTT
TRBD1,14,.,TRBV11-2,TRBJ1-2,CASSRTGGGYGYTF,TGTGCCAGCAGTCGCACAGGGGGTGGCTATGGCTACACCTTC
.,10,.,TRBV29-1,TRBJ2-1,CSVAGQWEFF,TGCAGCGTCGCTGGACAGTGGGAGTTCTTC
TRBD1,15,.,TRBV5-4,TRBJ1-1,CASSRQGARSTEAFF,TGTGCCAGCAGCCGACAGGGGGCTAGGAGCACTGAAGCTTTCTTT
TRBD2,15,few,TRBV4-2,TRBJ2-1,CASSQEGTTHNEQFF,TGTGCCAGCAGCCAAGAGGGGACTACACACAATGAGCAGTTCTTC
.,14,.,TRBV19,TRBJ1-5,CASSIEARGQPQHF,TGTGCCAGTAGTATCGAGGCCCGTGGGCAGCCCCAGCATTTT
TRBD2,13,once,TRBV2,TRBJ2-3,CATRWGGTDTQYF,TGTGCCACCCGCTGGGGGGGAACAGATACGCAGTATTTT
TRBD2,15,.,TRBV5-6,TRBJ2-5,CASSTLGGALETQYF,TGTGCCAGCAGTACCCTCGGGGGGGCCCTTGAGACCCAGTACTTC
.,19,.,TRBV19,TRBJ1-5,CASGRGKGTDRGSNQPQHF,TGTGCCAGTGGCCGTGGCAAAGGGACGGATCGGGGGTCTAATCAGCCCCAGCATTTT
.,15,.,TRBV7-2,TRBJ2-7,CASSFPGDPPLEQYF,TGTGCCAGCAGCTTCCCAGGGGACCCACCTCTCGAGCAGTACTTC
TRBD2,19,few,TRBV23-1,TRBJ2-7,CASSQSGLKGLPEKEEQYF,TGCGCCAGCAGTCAATCGGGACTAAAGGGACTCCCAGAGAAGGAAGAGCAGTACTTC
.,15,.,TRBV7-3,TRBJ2-3,CASSSSLGRPDTQYF,TGTGCCAGCAGCTCCTCGCTAGGTAGACCAGATACGCAGTATTTT
.,12,.,TRBV4-1,TRBJ1-1,CASSQDPTEAFF,TGCGCCAGCAGCCAAGACCCCACTGAAGCTTTCTTT
.,16,once,TRBV2,TRBJ2-1,CASSVSGSPSYNEQFF,TGTGCCAGCAGTGTATCGGGGTCCCCTTCCTACAATGAGCAGTTCTTC
TRBD1,12,few,TRBV2,TRBJ2-5,CATHRGWETQYF,TGTGCCACACACAGGGGATGGGAGACCCAGTACTTC
.,13,.,TRBV10-3,TRBJ1-1,CAISGRLNTEAFF,TGTGCCATCAGTGGACGGTTGAACACTGAAGCTTTCTTT
.,14,.,TRBV6-6,TRBJ1-1,CASSNPGGDTEAFF,TGTGCCAGCTCGAACCCCGGAGGGGACACTGAAGCTTTCTTT
.,12,once,TRBV11-2,TRBJ2-7,CASSTSSYEQYF,TGTGCCAGCAGCACTTCCTCCTACGAGCAGTACTTC
.,16,.,TRBV21-1,TRBJ1-2,CASSKRAGNINYGYTF,TGTGCCAGCAGCAAAAGGGCAGGAAATATTAACTATGGCTACACCTTC
TRBD1,16,.,TRBV5-5,TRBJ2-7,CASSRFWTGGNYEQYF,TGTGCCAGCAGCAGATTTTGGACAGGGGGGAACTACGAGCAGTACTTC
.,13,.,TRBV13,TRBJ1-1,CASSSPGATEAFF,TGTGCCAGCAGCTCCCCAGGGGCCACTGAAGCTTTCTTT
TRBD1,13,.,TRBV19,TRBJ1-2,CASSIGQGYGYTF,TGTGCCAGTAGTATAGGACAGGGGTATGGCTACACCTTC
.,15,.,TRBV9,TRBJ2-5,CASSSDSRELETQYF,TGTGCCAGCAGCTCGGACTCCCGGGAGCTGGAGACCCAGTACTTC
.,13,.,TRBV11-3,TRBJ2-1,CASSLAGINEQFF,TGTGCCAGCAGCTTAGCCGGGATCAATGAGCAGTTCTTC
.,16,.,TRBV27,TRBJ1-5,CASSLSPDGSNQPQHF,TGTGCCAGCAGTTTATCCCCGGACGGAAGCAATCAGCCCCAGCATTTT
.,14,.,TRBV15,TRBJ1-5,CATSRGGARQPQHF,TGTGCCACCAGCAGGGGGGGGGCCCGGCAGCCCCAGCATTTT
.,17,.,TRBV2,TRBJ1-1,CASSEWLLSGVNTEAFF,TGTGCCAGCAGTGAGTGGCTTCTCAGCGGCGTGAACACTGAAGCTTTCTTT